A single T cell receptor beta chain is shown here with its context. The sample originates from a study of T cell changes during pregnancy in multiple sclerosis. The CDR3 runs to 15 residues. V gave up 3 bases and J gave up 0 bases, with 10 bases separating them. The germline V gene encodes CDR1 SGHKS and CDR2 YYEKEE (reference sequence). The assay was immunoSEQ multiplex PCR, and TCRdb's table has in-frame clones only and misses some. The data hold approximately 44,000 clones, with about nine tenths observed a single time. The sequence came from a female donor in good health, enrolled as a control in a pregnancy study. Material: CD4+ T cells from peripheral blood mononuclear cells, obtained in the second trimester of pregnancy. The V and J genes are TRBV5-5 and TRBJ1-3; D not certain. CDR3 nucleotides: TGTGCCAGCAGCTCGCTGGCAAACTCTGGAAACACCATATATTTT. Its translation: CASSSLANSGNTIYF.